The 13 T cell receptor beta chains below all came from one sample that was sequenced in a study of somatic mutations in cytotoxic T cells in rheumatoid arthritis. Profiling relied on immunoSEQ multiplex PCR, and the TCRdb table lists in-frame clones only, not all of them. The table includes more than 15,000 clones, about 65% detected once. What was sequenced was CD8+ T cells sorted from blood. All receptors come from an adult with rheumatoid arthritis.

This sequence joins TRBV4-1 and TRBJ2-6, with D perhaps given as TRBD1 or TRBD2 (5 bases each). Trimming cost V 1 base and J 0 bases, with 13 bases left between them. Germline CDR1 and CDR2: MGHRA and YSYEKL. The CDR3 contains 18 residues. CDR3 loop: CASSQGPGTHSGANVLTF. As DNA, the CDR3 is TGCGCCAGCAGCCAAGGGCCAGGGACCCACTCTGGGGCCAACGTCCTGACTTTC.

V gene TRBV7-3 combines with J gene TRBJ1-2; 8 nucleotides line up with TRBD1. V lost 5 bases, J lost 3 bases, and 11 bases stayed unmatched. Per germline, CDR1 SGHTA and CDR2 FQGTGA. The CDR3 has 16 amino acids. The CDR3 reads CASSAATGALDYGYTF. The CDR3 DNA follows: TGTGCCAGCAGCGCAGCGACAGGGGCATTAGACTATGGCTACACCTTC.

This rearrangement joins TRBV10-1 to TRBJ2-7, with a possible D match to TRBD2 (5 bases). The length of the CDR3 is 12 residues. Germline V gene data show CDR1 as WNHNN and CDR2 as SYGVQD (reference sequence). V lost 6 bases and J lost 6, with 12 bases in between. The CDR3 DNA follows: TGCGCCAGCAGCCCCGGAGGTCTCGAGCAGTACTTC. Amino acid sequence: CASSPGGLEQYF.

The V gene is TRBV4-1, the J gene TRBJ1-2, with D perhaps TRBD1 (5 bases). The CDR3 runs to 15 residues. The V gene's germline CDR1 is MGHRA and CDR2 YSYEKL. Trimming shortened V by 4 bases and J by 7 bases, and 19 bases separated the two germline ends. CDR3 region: CASSPTLMGGTGYTF. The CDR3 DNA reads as TGCGCCAGCAGCCCCACCCTTATGGGGGGGACTGGCTACACCTTC.

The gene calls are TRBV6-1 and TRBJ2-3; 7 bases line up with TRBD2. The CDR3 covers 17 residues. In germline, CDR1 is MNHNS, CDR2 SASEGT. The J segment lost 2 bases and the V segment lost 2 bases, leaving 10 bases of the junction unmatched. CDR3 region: CASSEFDASGLTDTQYF. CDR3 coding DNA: TGTGCCAGCAGTGAATTTGACGCTAGCGGACTCACAGATACGCAGTATTTT.

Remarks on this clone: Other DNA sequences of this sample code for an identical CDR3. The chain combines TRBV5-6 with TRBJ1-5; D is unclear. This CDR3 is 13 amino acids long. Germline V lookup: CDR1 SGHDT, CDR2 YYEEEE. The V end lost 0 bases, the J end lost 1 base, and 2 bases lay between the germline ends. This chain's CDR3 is CASSLGSNQPQHF. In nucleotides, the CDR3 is TGTGCCAGCAGCTTGGGGAGCAATCAGCCCCAGCATTTT.

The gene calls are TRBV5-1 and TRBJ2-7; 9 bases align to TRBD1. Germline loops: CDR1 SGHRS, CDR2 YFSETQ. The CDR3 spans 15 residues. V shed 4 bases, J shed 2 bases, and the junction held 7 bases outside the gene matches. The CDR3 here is CASSPPGQGTYEQYF. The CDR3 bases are TGCGCCAGCAGCCCACCGGGACAGGGTACCTACGAGCAGTACTTC.

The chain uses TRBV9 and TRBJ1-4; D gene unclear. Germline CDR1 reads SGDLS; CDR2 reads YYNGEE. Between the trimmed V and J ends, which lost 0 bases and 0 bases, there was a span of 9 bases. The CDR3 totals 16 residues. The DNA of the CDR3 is TGTGCCAGCAGCGTAGGGCAGGAAGCAACTAATGAAAAACTGTTTTTT. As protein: CASSVGQEATNEKLFF.

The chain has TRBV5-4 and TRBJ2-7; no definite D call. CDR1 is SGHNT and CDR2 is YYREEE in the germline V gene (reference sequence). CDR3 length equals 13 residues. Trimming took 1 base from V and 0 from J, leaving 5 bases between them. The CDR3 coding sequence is TGTGCCAGCAGCTTGAGAGGCTCCTACGAGCAGTACTTC. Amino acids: CASSLRGSYEQYF.

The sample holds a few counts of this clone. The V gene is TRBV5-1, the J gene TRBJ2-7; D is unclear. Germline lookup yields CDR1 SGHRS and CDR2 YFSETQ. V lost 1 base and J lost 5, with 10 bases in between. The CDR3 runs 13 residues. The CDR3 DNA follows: TGCGCCAGCAGCTTGAGCGTGGTGGACGAGCAGTACTTC. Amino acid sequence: CASSLSVVDEQYF.

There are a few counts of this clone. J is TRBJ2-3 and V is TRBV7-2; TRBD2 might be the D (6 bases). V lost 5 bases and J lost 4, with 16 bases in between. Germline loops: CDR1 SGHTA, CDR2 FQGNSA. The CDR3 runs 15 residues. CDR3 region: CASSPGLSTSDTQYF. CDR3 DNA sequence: TGTGCCAGCAGCCCGGGACTTTCGACCTCAGATACGCAGTATTTT.

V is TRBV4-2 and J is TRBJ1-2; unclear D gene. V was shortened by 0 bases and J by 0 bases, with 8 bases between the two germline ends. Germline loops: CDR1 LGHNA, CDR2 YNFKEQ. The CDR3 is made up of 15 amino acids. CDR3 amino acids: CASSQDLGTNYGYTF. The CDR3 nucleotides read TGTGCCAGCAGCCAAGATTTAGGTACTAACTATGGCTACACCTTC.

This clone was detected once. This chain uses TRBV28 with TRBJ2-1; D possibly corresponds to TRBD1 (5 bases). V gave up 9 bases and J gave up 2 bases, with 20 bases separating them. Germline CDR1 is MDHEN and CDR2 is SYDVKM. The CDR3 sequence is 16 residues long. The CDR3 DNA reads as TGTGCCAGTTTGGCCTGGCAGGGAAGGCCCTACAATGAGCAGTTCTTC. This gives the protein CASLAWQGRPYNEQFF.